This T cell receptor (beta chain) was found in a study of siplizumab effects on memory and regulatory T cells. This clone has just a few counts. Germline V gene sequence: CDR1 SGHRS, CDR2 YFSETQ. This CDR3 contains 13 residues. With 0 bases removed from V and 2 bases from J, the gap between germline ends came to 6 bases. Profiling relied on immunoSEQ multiplex PCR, and the TCRdb table lists in-frame clones only, not all of them. The table lists more than 85,000 clones, just under 90% of them singletons. The specimen was CD4+ T cells sorted from blood. This chain connects TRBV5-1 to TRBJ2-7; D may be TRBD1 (5 bases). The sequence came from a human donor in good health. The CDR3 nucleotides read TGCGCCAGCAGCTTGGACAGGACCTACGAGCAGTACTTC. Its translation: CASSLDRTYEQYF.